The 3 T cell receptor beta chains presented below share a single source sample, sequenced in a study of T cells in localized non-small cell lung cancer. Some clones are missing from TCRdb's copy, which holds only in-frame ones; the method was immunoSEQ multiplex PCR. The sample contains fewer than 90,000 clones, around four fifths of which appear only once. The specimen comprised peripheral blood, sampled before any cancer treatment. The origin of the receptors is a man aged 35 to 70 with stage I lung adenocarcinoma.

J is TRBJ2-7 and V is TRBV7-8, with 7 bases lining up with TRBD2. The CDR3 is 15 residues long. Germline-derived CDR1 and CDR2 are SGHVS and FQNEAQ. Trimming removed 2 bases from V and 4 bases from J; junction bases left unmatched: 8. Here the CDR3 reads CASSLHPGEGYEQYF. CDR3 coding DNA: TGTGCCAGCAGCTTACACCCTGGGGAGGGGTACGAGCAGTACTTC.

The chain couples TRBV27 to TRBJ2-7; possibly TRBD2 for D (5 bases). Between the trimmed V and J ends, which lost 6 bases and 3 bases, there was a span of 12 bases. This CDR3 comprises 13 residues. Per the germline V gene, CDR1 is MNHEY and CDR2 is SMNVEV (reference sequence). CDR3: CASREAIVYEQYF. The CDR3 DNA reads as TGTGCCAGCAGGGAGGCCATAGTCTACGAGCAGTACTTC.

The chain joins TRBV6-1 to TRBJ2-7, with 8 positions matching TRBD1. J gave up 2 bases and V 6 bases, and 6 bases lay outside the gene matches. CDR3 length equals 14 residues. CDR1 is MNHNS, CDR2 SASEGT, per germline. The CDR3 protein is CASSRGQGTYEQYF. The CDR3 DNA reads as TGTGCCAGCAGCCGTGGACAGGGAACCTACGAGCAGTACTTC.